The clone carrying this T cell receptor (beta chain) was picked up many times. What it binds is unknown. This specimen comes from a study of human T cells and chemical hapten exposure. General observations from the study: After DPC sensitization, TCRs above 1 in 1000 frequency showed no change.

Described time point: patch test 3, about 24 weeks after DPC sensitization. This sample's treatment: therapeutic diphenylcyclopropenone sensitization with weekly scalp DPC. The germline V gene has CDR1 SGHNT and CDR2 YYREEE (reference sequence). V shed 2 bases and J shed 4 bases, with 12 bases lying between them. The length of the CDR3 is 15 residues. TCRdb reprocessed the RACE reads with MiXCR, giving one entry per CDR3 protein. The table lists roughly 53,000 distinct CDR3 sequences, 8% to 10% of them singletons. The genes are TRBV5-4 and TRBJ2-2; D ambiguous. Sequencing was performed on whole blood, taken in connection with sensitization to the hapten diphenylcyclopropenone (DPC). This receptor was obtained from a woman aged 40 to 49 with alopecia areata. Some clones in this sample may be carry-over from other donors' samples. The CDR3 DNA reads TGTGCCAGCAGCTTTCCCGGACGACTCACCGGGGAGCTGTTTTTT. Protein: CASSFPGRLTGELFF. Combining the CDR3 with reference TRBV5-4 and TRBJ2-2 gives the whole variable domain ETGVTQSPTHLIKTRGQQVTLRCSSQSGHNTVSWYQQALGQGPQFIFQYYREEENGRGNFPPRFSGLQFPNYSSELNVNALELDDSALYLCASSFPGRLTGELFFGEGSRLTVL.